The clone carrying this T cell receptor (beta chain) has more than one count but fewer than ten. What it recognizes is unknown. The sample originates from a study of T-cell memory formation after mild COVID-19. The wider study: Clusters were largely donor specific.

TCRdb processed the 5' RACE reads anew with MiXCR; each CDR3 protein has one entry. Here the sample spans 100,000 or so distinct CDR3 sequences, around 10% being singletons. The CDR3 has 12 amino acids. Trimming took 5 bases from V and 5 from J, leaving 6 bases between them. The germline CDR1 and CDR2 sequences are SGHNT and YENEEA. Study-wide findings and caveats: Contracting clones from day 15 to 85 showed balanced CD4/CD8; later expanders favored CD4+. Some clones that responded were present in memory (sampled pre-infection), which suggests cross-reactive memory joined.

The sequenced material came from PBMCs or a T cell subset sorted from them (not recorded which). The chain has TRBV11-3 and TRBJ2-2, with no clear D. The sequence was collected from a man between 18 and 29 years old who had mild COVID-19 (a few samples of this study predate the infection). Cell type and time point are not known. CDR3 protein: CASSRMTGELFF. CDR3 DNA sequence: TGTGCCAGCAGCAGGATGACCGGGGAGCTGTTTTTT.